These 30 T cell receptor beta chains share one sample of origin, sequenced in a study of T cell repertoires in cytomegalovirus infection. TCRdb itself ran the reads through MiXCR, one entry per CDR3 protein. The data show approximately 190,000 distinct CDR3 sequences, less than 9.5% seen once. The sample was PBMCs. The source is a human donor in good health (CMV status not recorded). Some clones in this sample may be carry-over from other donors' samples.

The sample holds many counts of this clonotype. The CDR3 DNA reads as TGTGCCAGCATTGAGACAGGTGGTAATCAGCCCCAGCATTTT. Residues: CASIETGGNQPQHF. V and J are TRBV6-1 and TRBJ1-5, with D possibly being TRBD1 (6 bases). Trimming took 7 bases from V and 4 from J, leaving 14 bases between them. This CDR3 has 14 residues. Per the germline V gene, CDR1 is MNHNS and CDR2 is SASEGT.

This clonotype was seen repeatedly, ten times or more. The CDR3 loop is CASSQPIIHEQFF. The DNA for the CDR3 is TGTGCCAGCAGCCAACCAATAATCCATGAGCAGTTCTTC. The chain employs TRBV11-1 and TRBJ2-1, with no clear D. Trimming shortened V by 5 bases and J by 8 bases, and 13 bases separated the two germline ends. This CDR3 comprises 13 residues. CDR1 and CDR2 from the germline V gene are SGHAT and FQDESV (reference sequence). Drawing the rest from reference TRBV11-1 and TRBJ2-1, the complete variable domain is EAEVAQSPRYKITEKSQAVAFWCDPISGHATLYWYRQILGQGPELLVQFQDESVVDDSQLPKDRFSAERLKGVDSTLKIQPAELGDSAMYLCASSQPIIHEQFFGPGTRLTVL.

This clonotype came up many times. This rearrangement joins TRBV7-2 to TRBJ1-3; TRBD1 might be the D (6 bases). The CDR3 length is 16 residues. V lost 9 bases, J lost 0 bases, and 18 bases lay in between. Per germline, CDR1 SGHTA and CDR2 FQGNSA. This chain's CDR3 is CASNRDTPFSGNTIYF. The CDR3 DNA reads TGTGCCAGTAACCGGGACACTCCCTTCTCTGGAAACACCATATATTTT.

This clonotype appeared a few times. The chain has TRBV20-1 and TRBJ1-4; D possibly corresponds to TRBD1 (6 bases). Germline V lookup: CDR1 DFQATT, CDR2 SNEGSKA (reference sequence). Trimming took off 3 bases at V and 4 bases at J, with 6 bases between the two ends. This CDR3 comprises 12 residues. DNA of the CDR3: TGCAGTGCTAGCAGGGGTAATGAAAAACTGTTTTTT. Its translation: CSASRGNEKLFF.

In the case of this clonotype: A much larger clone lies a single base off, so this may be a read error. The chain uses TRBV5-1 and TRBJ2-1; 7 bases agree with TRBD2. The CDR3 is made up of 15 amino acids. V lost 4 bases, J lost 8 bases, and 12 bases stayed unmatched. Germline V gene sequence: CDR1 SGHRS, CDR2 YFSETQ. In DNA, the CDR3 is TGCGCCAGCAGCATGACTAGCTCTGGATACTATGAGCAGTTCTTC. Translating gives CASSMTSSGYYEQFF.

This clonotype was observed a few times. The chain uses TRBV20-1 and TRBJ1-1, with D possibly TRBD1 on 6 matching bases. V was shortened by 5 bases and J by 0 bases, with 19 bases between the two germline ends. This CDR3 is 16 amino acids long. Germline V gene lookup returns CDR1 DFQATT and CDR2 SNEGSKA (reference sequence). CDR3: CSAEPQGIRVNTEAFF. CDR3 DNA: TGCAGTGCTGAGCCCCAGGGGATTAGGGTGAACACTGAAGCTTTCTTT.

This clonotype was found a few times. This sequence joins TRBV20-1 and TRBJ1-2; a possible D gene is TRBD1 (6 bases). The CDR3 sequence is 13 residues long. With 3 bases removed from V and 4 bases from J, the gap between germline ends came to 12 bases. The V gene's germline CDR1 is DFQATT and CDR2 SNEGSKA (reference sequence). The CDR3 sequence is CSASSRGGYGYTF. The CDR3 DNA is TGCAGTGCTAGCTCCAGGGGAGGCTATGGCTACACCTTC.

This clonotype was observed many times. This rearrangement joins TRBV7-2 to TRBJ2-1; D uncertain. With 1 base removed from V and 4 bases from J, the gap between germline ends came to 11 bases. This CDR3 has 15 residues. The germline CDR1 and CDR2 sequences are SGHTA and FQGNSA. CDR3 in DNA: TGTGCCAGCAGCTTAGTTAGAGGCGCGTACAATGAGCAGTTCTTC. As protein: CASSLVRGAYNEQFF.

V usage is TRBV5-5 and J usage is TRBJ2-7; D is possibly TRBD1 (6 bases). Germline V lookup: CDR1 SGHKS, CDR2 YYEKEE (reference sequence). Trimming cost V 5 bases and J 0 bases, with 12 bases left between them. The CDR3 totals 14 residues. CDR3 loop: CASSLDSSSYEQYF. CDR3 DNA sequence: TGTGCCAGCAGTCTGGACAGCAGCTCCTACGAGCAGTACTTC. Together with reference TRBV5-5 and TRBJ2-7, the CDR3 gives the full variable domain: DAGVTQSPTHLIKTRGQQVTLRCSPISGHKSVSWYQQVLGQGPQFIFQYYEKEERGRGNFPDRFSARQFPNYSSELNVNALLLGDSALYLCASSLDSSSYEQYFGPGTRLTVT.

This clonotype was observed at least ten times. The CDR3 is CASSERWANSPLHF. CDR3 in DNA: TGTGCCAGCTCCGAGAGGTGGGCTAATTCACCCCTCCACTTT. V is TRBV6-1 and J is TRBJ1-6; D ambiguous. This CDR3 comprises 14 residues. Per the germline V gene, CDR1 is MNHNS and CDR2 is SASEGT. V shed 8 bases and J shed 6 bases, with 14 bases lying between them.

The chain recombines TRBV7-4 with TRBJ1-1, with D tentatively TRBD1 (6 bases). The CDR3 runs to 16 residues. The germline CDR1 and CDR2 sequences are SGHVT and SQSDAQ. V lost 1 base and J lost 0, with 12 bases in between. Here the CDR3 DNA reads TGTGCCAGCAGCTTAGGGGCAGGGGCACTGAACACTGAAGCTTTCTTT. This sequence encodes CASSLGAGALNTEAFF.

This clonotype was recorded at least ten times. This chain joins TRBV14 and TRBJ1-4, with D tentatively TRBD1 (5 bases). Germline V gene data show CDR1 as SGHDN and CDR2 as FVKESK. V was clipped by 1 base and J by 7 bases, with 13 bases between them. This CDR3 spans 15 amino acids. For the CDR3, the DNA is TGTGCCAGCAGCCAAGTAGTCCAGGGCGGTGAAAAACTGTTTTTT. Residues: CASSQVVQGGEKLFF.

This clonotype has just a few counts. The rearrangement uses TRBV28 and TRBJ2-5; D might be TRBD1 (6 bases). The V gene's germline CDR1 is MDHEN and CDR2 SYDVKM. Trimming took 6 bases from V and 6 from J, leaving 17 bases between them. The CDR3 consists of 14 residues. CDR3 bases: TGTGCCAGCAGCCCTGACAGGAGATGGCAGACCCAGTACTTC. Translating gives CASSPDRRWQTQYF. Full variable domain (outside the CDR3, taken from reference TRBV28 and TRBJ2-5): DVKVTQSSRYLVKRTGEKVFLECVQDMDHENMFWYRQDPGLGLRLIYFSYDVKMKEKGDIPEGYSVSREKKERFSLILESASTNQTSMYLCASSPDRRWQTQYFGPGTRLLVL.

To note about this clonotype: This may be a read error: a much more frequent sequence differs by one nucleotide. This rearrangement joins TRBV28 to TRBJ1-1; 7 bases are a match to TRBD1. V lost 6 bases, J lost 11 bases, and 15 bases stayed unmatched. CDR1 is MDHEN, CDR2 SYDVKM, per germline. The CDR3 is made up of 14 amino acids. The CDR3 protein is CASRADRVPTSAFF. The CDR3 region has the DNA TGTGCCAGCAGAGCCGACAGGGTCCCGACCTCGGCTTTCTTT. The full variable domain, in which reference TRBV28 and TRBJ1-1 provide the parts outside the CDR3, is DVKVTQSSRYLVKRTGEKVFLECVQDMDHENMFWYRQDPGLGLRLIYFSYDVKMKEKGDIPEGYSVSREKKERFSLILESASTNQTSMYLCASRADRVPTSAFFGQGTRLTVV.

This clonotype occurred many times. The chain carries TRBV7-3 and TRBJ2-6, with D perhaps matching TRBD1 (5 bases). CDR1 SGHTA and CDR2 FQGTGA come from the germline V gene. V shed 5 bases and J shed 2 bases, with 10 bases lying between them. The CDR3 runs to 15 residues. As DNA, the CDR3 is TGTGCCAGCAGCCCCCAAGGGGCTGGGGCCAACGTCCTGACTTTC. Its protein product is CASSPQGAGANVLTF.

This clonotype came up many times. This chain connects TRBV7-2 to TRBJ2-3; D not resolved. With 3 bases removed from V and 8 bases from J, the gap between germline ends came to 18 bases. This CDR3 spans 15 amino acids. Germline CDR1 reads SGHTA; CDR2 reads FQGNSA. The chain's CDR3 is CASSFEAASRATQYF. In DNA, the CDR3 is TGTGCCAGCAGCTTTGAGGCGGCTAGTCGGGCTACGCAGTATTTT.

This clonotype was observed at least ten times. The chain has TRBV12-3 or TRBV12-4 and TRBJ2-2; TRBD1 matches at 9 bases. J lost 3 bases, V lost 7 bases, and 9 bases had no gene match. CDR3 length: 16 residues. CDR3: CASILSRDRDTGELFF. CDR3 in DNA: TGTGCCAGCATCCTGAGCCGGGACAGGGACACCGGGGAGCTGTTTTTT.

This clonotype has ten or more counts. The chain joins TRBV5-1 to TRBJ1-1, with 7 bases that match TRBD1. V dropped 2 bases and J dropped 8; count of bases not matched to a gene: 3. This CDR3 is built from 12 residues. Germline CDR1 SGHRS, CDR2 YFSETQ. The CDR3: CASSLQGPEAFF. Here the CDR3 DNA reads TGCGCCAGCAGCTTACAGGGGCCCGAAGCTTTCTTT.

This clonotype was detected ten times or more. The V call is TRBV7-2, the J call TRBJ2-2; unclear D gene. Germline V gives CDR1 SGHTA, CDR2 FQGNSA. The CDR3 loop spans 16 amino acids. Between the trimmed V and J ends, which lost 2 bases and 3 bases, there was a span of 13 bases. CDR3 in DNA: TGTGCCAGCAGCTTATGGGTGAAAAGGGACACCGGGGAGCTGTTTTTT. Amino acid sequence: CASSLWVKRDTGELFF.

This clonotype is labeled medium-sized. The rearrangement joins TRBV7-2 to TRBJ2-3; D is unclear. V lost 1 base and J lost 2, with 7 bases in between. Germline V CDR1 and CDR2: SGHTA, FQGNSA. This CDR3 contains 14 residues. In DNA form, the CDR3 reads TGTGCCAGCAGCTTAGGTCTCTCCACAGATACGCAGTATTTT. Its protein is CASSLGLSTDTQYF.

This clonotype has at least ten counts. The chain recombines TRBV28 with TRBJ1-1; D gene uncertain. V was trimmed by 7 bases and J by 0 bases, leaving 9 bases between them. The CDR3 covers 13 residues. CDR1 MDHEN and CDR2 SYDVKM come from the germline V gene. The CDR3 loop is CASIDYMNTEAFF. The CDR3 DNA reads TGTGCCAGCATTGATTACATGAACACTGAAGCTTTCTTT.

CDR3 protein: CATSPRTRQGRYNEQFF. The DNA for the CDR3 is TGTGCCACCAGCCCCCGAACTAGACAGGGACGCTACAATGAGCAGTTCTTC. The chain uses TRBV15 and TRBJ2-1; TRBD1 matches 7 bases. V lost 5 bases and J lost 3; bases outside the gene matches: 13. The CDR3 is made up of 17 amino acids. The germline gives CDR1 LNHNV, CDR2 YYDKDF (reference sequence). Drawing the rest from reference TRBV15 and TRBJ2-1, the complete variable domain is DAMVIQNPRYQVTQFGKPVTLSCSQTLNHNVMYWYQQKSSQAPKLLFHYYDKDFNNEADTPDNFQSRRPNTSFCFLDIRSPGLGDTAMYLCATSPRTRQGRYNEQFFGPGTRLTVL.

The genes are TRBV6-2 or TRBV6-3 and TRBJ2-2, with D possibly being TRBD2 (6 bases). The germline CDR1 and CDR2 sequences are MNHEY and SVGEGT. CDR3 length equals 16 residues. Trimming stripped 6 bases from V and 3 bases from J, with 17 bases between. CDR3 sequence: CASSWGRRAHTGELFF. The CDR3 bases are TGTGCCAGCAGCTGGGGACGGAGGGCACACACCGGGGAGCTGTTTTTT.

By sample fraction, this clonotype is medium-sized. In DNA, the CDR3 is TGTGCCAGCAGCTTAGATTCCGGGGGCAATCAGCCCCAGCATTTT. Its protein is CASSLDSGGNQPQHF. The rearrangement joins TRBV7-2 to TRBJ1-5; no reliable D call. CDR1 and CDR2 (germline): SGHTA, FQGNSA. The CDR3 is made up of 15 amino acids. Trimming stripped 1 base from V and 2 bases from J, with 9 bases between.

The chain combines TRBV28 with TRBJ2-5, with 7 nucleotides matching TRBD1. The V segment lost 3 bases and the J segment 0 bases; nucleotides outside the gene matches: 4. The CDR3 sequence is 15 residues long. The germline V gene has CDR1 MDHEN and CDR2 SYDVKM. The CDR3 protein is CASSLTGRDQETQYF. CDR3 DNA: TGTGCCAGCAGTTTGACAGGGAGAGACCAAGAGACCCAGTACTTC.

This clonotype showed up many times. The chain combines TRBV6-2 or TRBV6-3 with TRBJ2-1; weak D call: TRBD2 (7 bases). The CDR3 covers 15 residues. Per the germline V gene, CDR1 is MNHEY and CDR2 is SVGEGT. V lost 5 bases, J lost 12 bases, and 23 bases lay in between. The CDR3 nucleotides read TGTGCCAGCAGTGGGGGCGGGAGTATCGATGTCGGGCAGTTCTTC. This gives the protein CASSGGGSIDVGQFF.

There are many counts of this clonotype. This chain uses TRBV28 with TRBJ2-5, with 7 bases matching TRBD2. CDR1 and CDR2 from the germline V gene are MDHEN and SYDVKM. J gave up 5 bases and V 1 base, and 7 bases lay outside the gene matches. This CDR3 has 15 residues. The CDR3: CASSLFAGVEETQYF. CDR3 in DNA: TGTGCCAGCAGTTTATTCGCGGGAGTAGAGGAGACCCAGTACTTC.

The chain combines TRBV28 with TRBJ1-2; unclear D gene. Germline loops: CDR1 MDHEN, CDR2 SYDVKM. CDR3 length: 11 amino acids. V lost 9 bases, J lost 5 bases, and 10 bases lay in between. The CDR3 DNA is TGTGCCAGTTATGGGGTTTATGGCTACACCTTC. It is translated as CASYGVYGYTF.

With regard to this clonotype: A much larger clone is a single base away; this may be a read error. The V call is TRBV2, the J call TRBJ2-3; 7 nucleotides line up with TRBD2. There are 14 residues in the CDR3. Germline V gene lookup returns CDR1 SNHLY and CDR2 FYNNEI. Unmatched junction bases numbered 2, after V lost 5 bases and J lost 0 bases. The CDR3: CASSLAASTDTQYF. The DNA for the CDR3 is TGTGCCAGCAGTCTAGCGGCTAGCACAGATACGCAGTATTTT.

This clonotype was observed many times. The chain employs TRBV7-2 and TRBJ1-2; D remains unclear. The CDR3 sequence is 16 residues long. Germline values: CDR1 SGHTA, CDR2 FQGNSA. V lost 3 bases and J 4 bases, leaving 18 bases between the germline ends. The CDR3, as DNA: TGTGCCAGCAGCTTGGGCCGACGGACGGACTCCTATGGCTACACCTTC. The encoded protein is CASSLGRRTDSYGYTF.